What follows are 14 T cell receptor beta chains derived from one specimen sequenced in a study of early T cells in non-severe SARS-CoV-2 infection. Each CDR3 protein gets one entry after TCRdb re-called the 5' RACE reads with MiXCR. The sample has roughly 100,000 distinct CDR3 sequences, less than 15% seen once. Material: whole blood. These receptors all stem from an adult who was a healthcare worker with PCR-confirmed SARS-CoV-2 infection or an uninfected control (not recorded which).

The chain uses TRBV20-1 and TRBJ2-1, with D possibly matching TRBD1 (6 bases). Germline CDR1 and CDR2: DFQATT and SNEGSKA (reference sequence). The CDR3 consists of 13 residues. Trimming left V 0 bases short and J 9 bases short, with 12 bases between. The CDR3 spells CSARDLQGAEQFF. In DNA form, the CDR3 reads TGCAGTGCTAGAGACCTACAGGGCGCTGAGCAGTTCTTC.

This clonotype was counted ten times or more. The chain recombines TRBV14 with TRBJ1-1; no firm D call. The CDR3 is 13 residues long. The germline V gene encodes CDR1 SGHDN and CDR2 FVKESK. V shed 4 bases and J shed 5 bases, with 11 bases lying between them. CDR3 protein: CASSLERVTEAFF. In DNA, the CDR3 is TGTGCCAGCAGCCTAGAACGGGTAACTGAAGCTTTCTTT.

This clonotype has just a few counts. V and J are TRBV20-1 and TRBJ1-4, with D possibly being TRBD1 (6 bases). Germline V gives CDR1 DFQATT, CDR2 SNEGSKA (reference sequence). V gave up 6 bases and J gave up 3 bases, with 14 bases separating them. CDR3 length: 14 amino acids. CDR3 in amino acids: CSAGSGGPNEKLFF. In DNA, the CDR3 is TGCAGTGCCGGCTCGGGGGGCCCTAATGAAAAACTGTTTTTT.

There are many counts of this clonotype. This rearrangement joins TRBV7-9 to TRBJ1-1; D call uncertain. With 5 bases removed from V and 1 base from J, the gap between germline ends came to 14 bases. Germline lookup yields CDR1 SEHNR and CDR2 FQNEAQ (reference sequence). This CDR3 spans 15 amino acids. The CDR3 here is CASSADKGSNTEAFF. CDR3 nucleotide sequence: TGTGCCAGCAGCGCTGACAAGGGATCGAACACTGAAGCTTTCTTT. The full variable domain, in which reference TRBV7-9 and TRBJ1-1 provide the parts outside the CDR3, is DTGVSQNPRHKITKRGQNVTFRCDPISEHNRLYWYRQTLGQGPEFLTYFQNEAQLEKSRLLSDRFSAERPKGSFSTLEIQRTEQGDSAMYLCASSADKGSNTEAFFGQGTRLTVV.

This clonotype was seen a handful of times. The chain links TRBV12-3 or TRBV12-4 to TRBJ2-1, with TRBD2 as a possible D gene (5 bases). V was clipped by 2 bases and J by 3 bases, with 11 bases between them. CDR3 size: 15 residues. CDR3 DNA: TGTGCCAGCAGTTTAATGACTACCCTCTACAATGAGCAGTTCTTC. Residues: CASSLMTTLYNEQFF.

A few counts support this clonotype. The chain has TRBV4-1 and TRBJ2-7; maybe TRBD2 (6 bases). The V end lost 1 base, the J end lost 4 bases, and 11 bases lay between the germline ends. The CDR3 spans 14 residues. The V gene's germline CDR1 is MGHRA and CDR2 YSYEKL. The CDR3 bases are TGCGCCAGCAGCCAAGGTTGGGCGGGATACGAGCAGTACTTC. It encodes CASSQGWAGYEQYF.

This chain links TRBV6-2 or TRBV6-3 with TRBJ2-1; 9 bases are shared with TRBD2. J lost 6 bases, V lost 5 bases, and 5 bases had no gene match. CDR3 length equals 14 residues. Per germline, CDR1 MNHEY and CDR2 SVGEGT. The CDR3 DNA follows: TGTGCCAGCAGTCTTGGACTAGCGACCAATGAGCAGTTCTTC. This translates into CASSLGLATNEQFF.

This clonotype was seen many times. V is TRBV19 and J is TRBJ1-2, with D unresolved. The germline gives CDR1 LNHDA, CDR2 SQIVND (reference sequence). The CDR3 spans 13 residues. The V gene lost 7 bases and the J gene lost 4 bases, with 13 bases spanning the gap. As DNA, the CDR3 is TGTGCCAGTACCCTAGCGCCTCTCTATGGCTACACCTTC. Translating gives CASTLAPLYGYTF.

This clonotype was detected many times. The chain couples TRBV3-1 to TRBJ2-7, with 13 bases fitting TRBD2. V was pared by 3 bases and J by 2 bases, with 13 bases of the junction left unmatched. CDR1 LGHDT and CDR2 YNNKEL come from the germline V gene (reference sequence). This CDR3 is built from 19 residues. CDR3 bases: TGTGCCAGCAGCCACTATCGCGGACTAGCGGGGGCCTCCGCCTACGAGCAGTACTTC. It specifies CASSHYRGLAGASAYEQYF.

In its sample, this clonotype was seen a few times. This rearrangement joins TRBV28 to TRBJ1-6; a weak D match, TRBD1 (5 bases). The V and J ends lost 2 bases and 9 bases respectively, with 14 bases between them. The CDR3 runs to 15 residues. Per germline, CDR1 MDHEN and CDR2 SYDVKM. In DNA form, the CDR3 reads TGTGCCAGCAGTTTAGAGGCCAGGGTTATTTCACCCCTCCACTTT. Protein sequence: CASSLEARVISPLHF.

This clonotype was seen only a few times. The rearrangement uses TRBV7-8 and TRBJ2-3, with TRBD2 identical over 13 bases. Germline CDR1 is SGHVS and CDR2 is FQNEAQ. The CDR3 contains 17 residues. Trimming removed 5 bases from V and 2 bases from J; junction bases left unmatched: 7. The CDR3 bases are TGTGCCAGCAGCCGGATGGGACTAGCGGGGCCCACAGATACGCAGTATTTT. It specifies CASSRMGLAGPTDTQYF.

This clonotype was observed at least ten times. The rearrangement links TRBV28 to TRBJ1-4; D not resolved. V lost 2 bases to trimming and J lost 8 bases, with 21 bases between them. CDR1 is MDHEN and CDR2 is SYDVKM in the germline V gene. The CDR3 runs to 17 residues. This CDR3 is CASSLQLGYGMGEKLFF. CDR3 bases: TGTGCCAGCAGTTTACAATTGGGCTACGGAATGGGGGAAAAACTGTTTTTT.

The rearrangement joins TRBV4-2 to TRBJ2-7; 10 bases agree with TRBD2. Germline CDR1 and CDR2: LGHNA and YNFKEQ. The J segment lost 2 bases and the V segment lost 4 bases, leaving 11 bases of the junction unmatched. There are 17 residues in the CDR3. The CDR3 DNA is TGTGCCAGCAGCCGAGACGTAGCGGGGGGCCCCGCCTACGAGCAGTACTTC. This gives the protein CASSRDVAGGPAYEQYF.

This clonotype was picked up a small number of times. The chain has TRBV7-6 and TRBJ2-2, with TRBD2 identical over 7 bases. Germline CDR1 and CDR2: SGHVS and FNYEAQ. J gave up 0 bases and V 4 bases, and 20 bases lay outside the gene matches. CDR3 length: 21 residues. DNA of the CDR3: TGTGCCAGCAGCTCAACCCGTGGGGGGGTTGGTCTAGCGCCGAACACCGGGGAGCTGTTTTTT. Protein product: CASSSTRGGVGLAPNTGELFF.